This T cell receptor beta chain appears in the sequencing data of a study of shared clonotypes between healthy human individuals. Study-wide results and caveats: Researchers sampled only blood; tissue repertoires likely differ.

Every one of the donors was a Caucasian adult that lived in Nashville, Tennessee. From CD4+ cells came CD45RA+ naive and CD45RA-negative memory subsets. In regard to this clone: No antigen is known for it.

Germline V lookup: CDR1 LNHDA, CDR2 SQIVND (reference sequence). The trim removed 3 bases at V and 5 bases at J, leaving 8 bases unmatched. The CDR3 totals 15 residues. Clones were sequenced by immunoSEQ multiplex PCR, and TCRdb holds only the in-frame ones, with some missing. Among 850,000 to 1,200,000 clones, about three quarters were seen once, and the ten largest hold roughly 1.4%. Sequencing input: memory CD4+ T cells sorted from blood. Regarding subset: CD45RA-negative fraction. This TCR derives from a man aged 18 to 29 in good health. This rearrangement joins TRBV19 to TRBJ1-1; 8 bases match TRBD1. The CDR3 protein is CASSISTGVRTEAFF. CDR3 in DNA: TGTGCCAGTAGTATTTCGACAGGGGTAAGGACTGAAGCTTTCTTT.